Reported below is one T cell receptor (beta chain). Its matching antigen is unknown. TCRdb keeps only in-frame clones here, not all; method: immunoSEQ multiplex PCR. The data contain tens of thousands of clones, 70% to 90% of them singletons. This entry comes from a study of graft-versus-host responses after intestinal transplantation. Study-level results: Some patients had graft-donor T cell macrochimerism, and their allografts showed high graft-versus-host to host-versus-graft clonal ratios. There were GvH clones found in recipient marrow, and some of them appeared first in ileum or blood.

The CDR3 consists of 15 residues. The V gene lost 1 base and the J gene lost 2 bases, with 12 bases spanning the gap. CDR1 is SGHTA, CDR2 FQGNSA, per germline. The specimen comprised PBMCs, sampled 450 to 480 days after intestinal transplantation. This receptor was taken from a human patient who received an intestinal transplant, so some T cells may come from the graft donor. The chain recombines TRBV7-2 with TRBJ2-7, with D unresolved. The DNA for the CDR3 is TGTGCCAGCAGCTTAGTAGGGATCCCTCCCTACGAGCAGTACTTC. This codes for CASSLVGIPPYEQYF.